Listed below are T cell receptor beta chains from one sample, sequenced in a study of CD8 T cells in ankylosing spondylitis. TCRdb re-called the 5' RACE reads with MiXCR, one entry per CDR3 protein. This repertoire shows about 250,000 distinct CDR3 sequences, roughly 18% found once; its top ten account for over 25%. Specimen: blood, either unsorted or a sorted T cell fraction (not recorded which). All receptors come from a male donor with ankylosing spondylitis or in good health (not recorded which). Both conserved end residues are part of each CDR3. D genes are given only for firm matches. Rows give clone size only sometimes, using once, few, many, or a class for an expanded clone.

d_gene,abundance,v_gene,j_gene,CDR3aa,CDR3nt
TRBD1,once,TRBV27,TRBJ1-4,CASSVRGPSEKLFF,TGTGCCAGCAGCGTCAGGGGGCCTAGTGAAAAACTGTTTTTT
-,-,TRBV10-2,TRBJ2-1,CASSDGGYNEQFF,TGCGCCAGCAGTGATGGTGGATACAATGAGCAGTTCTTC
-,many,TRBV15,TRBJ2-7,CATRKRSSYEQYF,TGTGCCACCAGGAAGCGAAGCTCCTACGAGCAGTACTTC
-,few,TRBV9,TRBJ1-4,CASSKEGGRATNEKLFF,TGTGCCAGCAGCAAGGAGGGGGGACGAGCAACTAATGAAAAACTGTTTTTT
-,-,TRBV4-2,TRBJ2-1,CASSPSGTGTHNEQFF,TGTGCCAGCAGCCCATCCGGGACTGGTACCCACAATGAGCAGTTCTTC
TRBD2,few,TRBV19,TRBJ2-1,CASSRGGLAAYNEQFF,TGTGCCAGTAGTAGGGGCGGCCTAGCGGCTTACAATGAGCAGTTCTTC
TRBD1,-,TRBV7-8,TRBJ2-2,CASSRQGMWAGELFF,TGTGCCAGCAGCCGACAGGGAATGTGGGCAGGGGAGCTGTTTTTT
-,many,TRBV6-2/TRBV6-3,TRBJ1-5,CASRTGLHQPQHF,TGTGCCAGCAGAACAGGGTTACATCAGCCCCAGCATTTT
TRBD2,once,TRBV7-3,TRBJ2-1,CASSSPTSGFNEQFF,TGTGCCAGCAGCTCCCCCACTAGCGGGTTTAATGAGCAGTTCTTC
-,many,TRBV29-1,TRBJ2-3,CSATRSTADTQYF,TGCAGCGCCACACGCTCCACCGCAGATACGCAGTATTTT
TRBD2,many,TRBV29-1,TRBJ2-1,CSVPGLAGDGQFF,TGCAGCGTCCCGGGACTAGCGGGAGACGGGCAGTTCTTC
-,-,TRBV4-1,TRBJ2-5,CASSQDPGLEETQYF,TGCGCCAGCAGCCAAGATCCCGGGCTAGAAGAGACCCAGTACTTC
TRBD2,few,TRBV27,TRBJ2-2,CASSGPGLAANTGELFF,TGTGCCAGCAGCGGTCCGGGACTAGCGGCGAACACCGGGGAGCTGTTTTTT
TRBD1,-,TRBV12-3/TRBV12-4,TRBJ2-7,CASSPSGQGNEQYF,TGTGCCAGCAGCCCCTCGGGACAGGGGAACGAGCAGTACTTC
-,few,TRBV5-6,TRBJ2-1,CASKGARDPEQFF,TGTGCCAGCAAAGGGGCGCGGGACCCCGAGCAGTTCTTC
-,-,TRBV7-9,TRBJ1-1,CASSHPYDRMNTEAFF,TGTGCCAGCAGCCATCCCTATGACAGGATGAACACTGAAGCTTTCTTT
TRBD1,few,TRBV27,TRBJ1-2,CASRRTGNYGYTF,TGTGCCAGCAGACGGACAGGGAACTATGGCTACACCTTC
-,many,TRBV9,TRBJ2-1,CASSPHPQENEQFF,TGTGCCAGCAGCCCCCACCCCCAGGAGAATGAGCAGTTCTTC
-,few,TRBV7-7,TRBJ2-1,CASSLTVSTYNEQFF,TGTGCTAGCAGCTTGACGGTTTCGACCTACAATGAGCAGTTCTTC
TRBD1,-,TRBV10-3,TRBJ2-5,CAISESGTAGTQYF,TGTGCCATCAGTGAGTCAGGGACAGCTGGGACCCAGTACTTC
TRBD1,few,TRBV2,TRBJ1-4,CASSDPGGVREKLFF,TGTGCCAGCAGTGATCCAGGGGGCGTTCGGGAAAAACTGTTTTTT
-,many,TRBV4-2,TRBJ2-7,CASSSRAYEQYF,TGTGCCAGCAGCTCGCGAGCCTACGAGCAGTACTTC
-,few,TRBV12-3/TRBV12-4,TRBJ2-1,CASSSLILVSNEQFF,TGTGCCAGCAGCTCATTGATACTAGTTTCCAATGAGCAGTTCTTC
-,many,TRBV7-6,TRBJ2-3,CASSLAGPTDTQYF,TGTGCCAGCAGCTTGGCGGGACCAACAGATACGCAGTATTTT
-,-,TRBV6-5,TRBJ1-5,CASSYSAGAGQPQHF,TGTGCCAGCAGTTACTCGGCAGGGGCGGGTCAGCCCCAGCATTTT
TRBD1,few,TRBV27,TRBJ2-7,CASSLSGQGAIEQYF,TGTGCCAGCAGTTTATCAGGACAGGGGGCAATCGAGCAGTACTTC
-,-,TRBV7-9,TRBJ2-7,CASSSGGDSNYEQYF,TGTGCCAGCAGCTCAGGGGGGGACAGCAACTACGAGCAGTACTTC
-,many,TRBV29-1,TRBJ2-6,CSVVGFLSGANVLTF,TGCAGCGTTGTTGGCTTCTTATCTGGGGCCAACGTCCTGACTTTC
-,-,TRBV14,TRBJ2-7,CASSQDLGQIPYEQYF,TGTGCCAGCAGCCAAGATCTCGGGCAGATCCCCTACGAGCAGTACTTC
TRBD2,few,TRBV28,TRBJ2-7,CASSFTSDDEQYF,TGTGCCAGCAGTTTCACTAGCGATGACGAGCAGTACTTC
-,few,TRBV6-1,TRBJ2-2,CASRTTLNTGELFF,TGTGCCAGTAGGACAACCCTGAACACCGGGGAGCTGTTTTTT
TRBD2,-,TRBV29-1,TRBJ2-1,CSVEDPGTSGSNEQFF,TGCAGCGTTGAAGATCCCGGGACTAGCGGATCCAATGAGCAGTTCTTC
-,few,TRBV25-1,TRBJ1-4,CASSEYEGTALNEKLFF,TGTGCCAGCAGTGAATATGAGGGAACAGCCCTTAATGAAAAACTGTTTTTT
-,few,TRBV29-1,TRBJ2-7,CSVEGGQGDVEQYF,TGCAGCGTTGAAGGTGGCCAGGGTGATGTTGAGCAGTACTTC
-,few,TRBV5-1,TRBJ2-7,CASSFRADEQYF,TGCGCCAGCAGCTTCCGCGCGGACGAGCAGTACTTC
-,-,TRBV4-2,TRBJ1-4,CASSQAGGANEKLFF,TGTGCCAGCAGCCAAGCGGGCGGGGCTAATGAAAAACTGTTTTTT
TRBD2,-,TRBV5-1,TRBJ2-5,CASSLEGPSGEETQYF,TGCGCCAGCAGCTTGGAGGGTCCTAGCGGAGAAGAGACCCAGTACTTC
-,many,TRBV4-1,TRBJ2-7,CASSQGVEQYF,TGCGCCAGCAGCCAAGGGGTCGAGCAGTACTTC
TRBD2,-,TRBV25-1,TRBJ2-5,CASSELAGVETQYF,TGTGCCAGCAGTGAACTAGCGGGAGTAGAGACCCAGTACTTC
-,many,TRBV20-1,TRBJ2-5,CSARDMGGRWETQYF,TGCAGTGCTAGAGATATGGGGGGGCGCTGGGAGACCCAGTACTTC
-,-,TRBV11-2,TRBJ2-3,CASSAPTSSIPVSPTDTQYF,TGTGCCAGCAGCGCCCCTACTTCCAGTATTCCCGTTTCTCCCACAGATACGCAGTATTTT
-,many,TRBV5-1,TRBJ2-1,CASSFTGGEQFF,TGCGCCAGCAGCTTTACAGGCGGCGAGCAGTTCTTC
-,-,TRBV5-1,TRBJ1-1,CASSLTGLDTEAFF,TGCGCCAGCAGCTTGACAGGGCTGGACACTGAAGCTTTCTTT